The clone carrying this T cell receptor beta chain was recorded once. Between the trimmed V and J ends, which lost 6 bases and 3 bases, there was a span of 14 bases. Germline V lookup: CDR1 SGHTA, CDR2 FQGNSA. The CDR3 is 14 amino acids. These data are taken from a study of blood T cell repertoires in COVID-19. Original processing notes: Reference gene primer amplification in the assay estimated nucleated cell counts. Assay used: immunoSEQ multiplex PCR; TCRdb lists only in-frame clones, some missing. V and J calls plus clone size are reproduced from that table; the DNA served to infer D and trimming. The data hold tens of thousands of clones, with 75% to 90% observed a single time.

The chain combines TRBV7-2 with TRBJ1-2; D not resolved. The sample taken for sequencing was peripheral blood. The source is a man of 80 years or more with acute or convalescent COVID-19. The CDR3 nucleotides are TGTGCCAGCAGGCGGGATACCGGGGACTATGGCTACACCTTC. Amino acids: CASRRDTGDYGYTF.